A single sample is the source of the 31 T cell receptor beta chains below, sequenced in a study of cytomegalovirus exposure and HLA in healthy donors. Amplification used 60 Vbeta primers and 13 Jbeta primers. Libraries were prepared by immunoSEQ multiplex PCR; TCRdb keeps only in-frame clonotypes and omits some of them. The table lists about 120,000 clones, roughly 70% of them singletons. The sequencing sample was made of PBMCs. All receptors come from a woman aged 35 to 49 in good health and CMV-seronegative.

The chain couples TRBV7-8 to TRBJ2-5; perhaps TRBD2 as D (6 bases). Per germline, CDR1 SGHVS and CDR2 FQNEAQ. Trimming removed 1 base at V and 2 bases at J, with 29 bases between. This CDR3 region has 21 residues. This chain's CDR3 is CASSLGSLAEGNRVFQETQYF. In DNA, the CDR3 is TGTGCCAGCAGCTTAGGGAGTTTAGCGGAGGGAAACCGGGTTTTTCAAGAGACCCAGTACTTC.

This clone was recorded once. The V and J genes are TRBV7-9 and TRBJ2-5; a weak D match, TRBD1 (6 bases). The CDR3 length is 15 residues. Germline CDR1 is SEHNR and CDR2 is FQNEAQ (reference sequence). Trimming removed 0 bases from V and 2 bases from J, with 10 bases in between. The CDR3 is CASSLALGAQETQYF. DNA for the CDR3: TGTGCCAGCAGCTTAGCGCTGGGGGCTCAAGAGACCCAGTACTTC.

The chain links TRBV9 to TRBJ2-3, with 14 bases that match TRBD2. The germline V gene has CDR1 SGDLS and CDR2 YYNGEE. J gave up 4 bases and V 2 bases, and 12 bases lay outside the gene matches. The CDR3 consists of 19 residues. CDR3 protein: CASSVFSTSGGDGSDTQYF. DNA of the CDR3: TGTGCCAGCAGCGTTTTCTCGACTAGCGGGGGGGATGGCTCAGATACGCAGTATTTT.

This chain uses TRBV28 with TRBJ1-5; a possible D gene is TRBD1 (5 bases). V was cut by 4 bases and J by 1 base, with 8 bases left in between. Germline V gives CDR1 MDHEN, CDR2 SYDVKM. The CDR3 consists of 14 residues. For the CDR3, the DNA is TGTGCCAGCAGTTCCAGGGTGAGCAATCAGCCCCAGCATTTT. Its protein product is CASSSRVSNQPQHF.

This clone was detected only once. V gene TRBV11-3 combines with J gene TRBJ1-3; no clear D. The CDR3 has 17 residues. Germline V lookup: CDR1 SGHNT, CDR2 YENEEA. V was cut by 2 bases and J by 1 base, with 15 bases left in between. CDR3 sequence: CASSLRELGKSGNTIYF. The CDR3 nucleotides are TGTGCCAGCAGCTTAAGGGAGTTGGGGAAATCTGGAAACACCATATATTTT.

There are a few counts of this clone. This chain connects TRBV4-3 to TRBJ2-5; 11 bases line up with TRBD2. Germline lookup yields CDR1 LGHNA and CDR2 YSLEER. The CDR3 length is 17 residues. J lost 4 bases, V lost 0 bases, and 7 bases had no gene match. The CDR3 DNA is TGCGCCAGCAGCCAAGATGGTGGGCTAGCGGGAGGAGAGACCCAGTACTTC. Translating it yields CASSQDGGLAGGETQYF.

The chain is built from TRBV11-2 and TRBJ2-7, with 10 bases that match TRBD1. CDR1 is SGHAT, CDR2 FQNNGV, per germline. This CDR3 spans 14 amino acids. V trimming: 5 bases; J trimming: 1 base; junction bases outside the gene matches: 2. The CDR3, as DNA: TGTGCCAGCAGCCCGGGACAGGGGTCCTACGAGCAGTACTTC. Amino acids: CASSPGQGSYEQYF.

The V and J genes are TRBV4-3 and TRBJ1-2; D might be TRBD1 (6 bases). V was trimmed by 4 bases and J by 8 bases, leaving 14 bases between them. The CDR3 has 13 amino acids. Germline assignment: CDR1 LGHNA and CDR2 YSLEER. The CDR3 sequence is CASSPTRGGGYTF. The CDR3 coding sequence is TGCGCCAGCAGCCCTACGAGAGGGGGAGGCTACACCTTC.

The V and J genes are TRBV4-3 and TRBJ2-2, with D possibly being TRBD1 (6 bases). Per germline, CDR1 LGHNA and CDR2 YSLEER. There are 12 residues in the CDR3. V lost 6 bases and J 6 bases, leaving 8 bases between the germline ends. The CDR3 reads CASRGAAGELFF. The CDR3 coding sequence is TGCGCCAGCAGGGGGGCGGCCGGGGAGCTGTTTTTT.

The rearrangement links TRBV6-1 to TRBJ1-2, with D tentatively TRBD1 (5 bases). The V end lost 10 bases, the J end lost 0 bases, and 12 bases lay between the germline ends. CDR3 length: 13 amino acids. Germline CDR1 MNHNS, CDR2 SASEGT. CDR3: CATHRTTNYGYTF. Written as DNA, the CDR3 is TGTGCCACGCACAGGACTACTAACTATGGCTACACCTTC.

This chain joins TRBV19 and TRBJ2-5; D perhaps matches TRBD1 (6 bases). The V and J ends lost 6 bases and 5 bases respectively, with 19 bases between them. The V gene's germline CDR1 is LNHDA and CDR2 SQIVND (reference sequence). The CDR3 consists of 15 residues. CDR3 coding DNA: TGTGCCAGTAGAGGGGGATTGGGAGCGTCGGAGACCCAGTACTTC. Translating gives CASRGGLGASETQYF.

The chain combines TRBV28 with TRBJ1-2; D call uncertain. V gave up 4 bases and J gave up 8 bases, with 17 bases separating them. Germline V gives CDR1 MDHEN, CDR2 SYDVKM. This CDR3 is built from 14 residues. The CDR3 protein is CASSSVITYLGYTF. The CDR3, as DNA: TGTGCCAGCAGTTCGGTGATCACCTATTTAGGCTACACCTTC.

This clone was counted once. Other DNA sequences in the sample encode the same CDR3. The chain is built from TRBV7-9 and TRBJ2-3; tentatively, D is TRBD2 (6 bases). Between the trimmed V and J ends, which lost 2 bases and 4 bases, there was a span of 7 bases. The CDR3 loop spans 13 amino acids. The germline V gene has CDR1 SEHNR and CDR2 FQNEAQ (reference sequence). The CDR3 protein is CASSLTGADTQYF. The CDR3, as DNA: TGTGCCAGCAGCTTAACGGGGGCAGATACGCAGTATTTT. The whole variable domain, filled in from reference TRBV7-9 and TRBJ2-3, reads DTGVSQNPRHKITKRGQNVTFRCDPISEHNRLYWYRQTLGQGPEFLTYFQNEAQLEKSRLLSDRFSAERPKGSFSTLEIQRTEQGDSAMYLCASSLTGADTQYFGPGTRLTVL.

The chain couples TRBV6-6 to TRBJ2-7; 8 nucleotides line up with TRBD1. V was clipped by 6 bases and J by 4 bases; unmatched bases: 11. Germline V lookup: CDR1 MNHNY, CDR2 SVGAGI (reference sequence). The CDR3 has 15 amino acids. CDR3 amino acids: CASSPPGQGQYEQYF. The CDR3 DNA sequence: TGTGCCAGCAGCCCCCCCGGACAGGGCCAATACGAGCAGTACTTC.

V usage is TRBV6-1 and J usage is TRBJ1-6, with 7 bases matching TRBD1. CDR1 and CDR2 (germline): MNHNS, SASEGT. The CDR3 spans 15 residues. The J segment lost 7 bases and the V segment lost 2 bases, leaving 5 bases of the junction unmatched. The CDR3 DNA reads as TGTGCCAGCAGTGAAACTCAGGGGGTGAATTCACCCCTCCACTTT. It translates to CASSETQGVNSPLHF.

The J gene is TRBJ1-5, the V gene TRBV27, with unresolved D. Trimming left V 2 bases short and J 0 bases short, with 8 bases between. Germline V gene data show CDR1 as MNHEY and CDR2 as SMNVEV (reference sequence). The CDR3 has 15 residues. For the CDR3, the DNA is TGTGCCAGCAGTTTAGGACTATATAGCAATCAGCCCCAGCATTTT. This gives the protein CASSLGLYSNQPQHF.

The CDR3 nucleotides read TGTGCCAGCAGCCCACAGGGTCTCTATGGCTACACCTTC. Translated, it gives CASSPQGLYGYTF. The J gene is TRBJ1-2, the V gene TRBV7-2, with D perhaps matching TRBD1 (6 bases). Germline CDR1 is SGHTA and CDR2 is FQGNSA. The V end was cut by 5 bases, the J end by 4 bases, with 11 bases between. The CDR3 length is 13 residues.

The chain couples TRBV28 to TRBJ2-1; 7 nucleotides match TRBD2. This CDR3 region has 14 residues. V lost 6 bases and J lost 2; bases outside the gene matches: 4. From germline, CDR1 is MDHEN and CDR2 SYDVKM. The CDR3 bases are TGTGCCAGCAGAACTAGCGCGCCCTACAATGAGCAGTTCTTC. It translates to CASRTSAPYNEQFF.

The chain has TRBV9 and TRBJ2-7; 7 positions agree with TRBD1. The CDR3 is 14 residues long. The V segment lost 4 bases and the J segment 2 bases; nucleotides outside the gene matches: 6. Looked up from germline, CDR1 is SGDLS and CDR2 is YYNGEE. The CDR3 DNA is TGTGCCAGCAGCCAAGGACAGGTACCCTACGAGCAGTACTTC. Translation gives CASSQGQVPYEQYF.

The CDR3 region has the DNA TGCGCCAGCAGCCCTTATCGGGGTGGTTCCTACGAGCAGTACTTC. It specifies CASSPYRGGSYEQYF. V and J are TRBV4-1 and TRBJ2-7, with a tentative D call TRBD2 (5 bases). Looked up from germline, CDR1 is MGHRA and CDR2 is YSYEKL. The CDR3 is made up of 15 amino acids. With 4 bases removed from V and 1 base from J, the gap between germline ends came to 14 bases.

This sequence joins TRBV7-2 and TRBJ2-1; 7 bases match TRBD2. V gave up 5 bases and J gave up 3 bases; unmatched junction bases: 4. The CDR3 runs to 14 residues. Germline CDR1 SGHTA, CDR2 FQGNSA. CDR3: CASSHGGVYNEQFF. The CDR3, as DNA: TGTGCCAGCAGCCATGGGGGGGTCTACAATGAGCAGTTCTTC.

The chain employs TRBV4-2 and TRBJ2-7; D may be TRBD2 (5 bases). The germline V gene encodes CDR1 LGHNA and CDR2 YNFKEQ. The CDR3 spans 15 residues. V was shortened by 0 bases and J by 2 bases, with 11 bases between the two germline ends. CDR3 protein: CASSQDGVGAYEQYF. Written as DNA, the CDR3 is TGTGCCAGCAGCCAAGACGGGGTAGGAGCCTACGAGCAGTACTTC.

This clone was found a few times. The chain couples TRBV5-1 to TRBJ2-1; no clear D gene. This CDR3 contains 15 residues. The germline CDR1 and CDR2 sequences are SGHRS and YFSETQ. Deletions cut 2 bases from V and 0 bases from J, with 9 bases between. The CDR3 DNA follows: TGCGCCAGCAGCTTAGCACTGAGCTCCTACAATGAGCAGTTCTTC. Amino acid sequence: CASSLALSSYNEQFF.

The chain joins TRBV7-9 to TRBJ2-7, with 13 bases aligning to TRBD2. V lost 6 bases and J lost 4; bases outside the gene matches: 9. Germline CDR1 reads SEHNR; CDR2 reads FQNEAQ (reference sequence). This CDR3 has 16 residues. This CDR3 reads CASRKYRTSGGYEQYF. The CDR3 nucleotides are TGTGCCAGCAGAAAATATAGGACTAGCGGGGGTTACGAGCAGTACTTC.

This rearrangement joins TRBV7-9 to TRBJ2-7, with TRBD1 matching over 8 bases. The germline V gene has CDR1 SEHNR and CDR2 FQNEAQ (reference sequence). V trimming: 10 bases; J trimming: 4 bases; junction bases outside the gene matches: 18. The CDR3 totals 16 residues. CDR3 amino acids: CATDHNHQGASYEQYF. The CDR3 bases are TGTGCCACCGACCACAACCACCAGGGGGCTTCGTACGAGCAGTACTTC.

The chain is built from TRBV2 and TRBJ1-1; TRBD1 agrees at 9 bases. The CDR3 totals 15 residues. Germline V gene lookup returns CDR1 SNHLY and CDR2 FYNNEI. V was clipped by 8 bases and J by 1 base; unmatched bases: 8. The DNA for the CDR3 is TGTGCCAGCGGCCCACAGGGGGCGCCGAACACTGAAGCTTTCTTT. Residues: CASGPQGAPNTEAFF.

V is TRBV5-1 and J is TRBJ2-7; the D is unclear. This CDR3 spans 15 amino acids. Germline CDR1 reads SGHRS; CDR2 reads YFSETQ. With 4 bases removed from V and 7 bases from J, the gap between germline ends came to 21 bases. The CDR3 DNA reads TGCGCCAGCAGCATAGAAGCCGGGTCCCTATCTGAGCAGTACTTC. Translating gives CASSIEAGSLSEQYF.

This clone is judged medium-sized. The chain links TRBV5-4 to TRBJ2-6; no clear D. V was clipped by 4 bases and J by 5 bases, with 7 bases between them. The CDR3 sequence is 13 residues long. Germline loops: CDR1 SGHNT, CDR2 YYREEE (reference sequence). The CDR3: CASSIQRANVLTF. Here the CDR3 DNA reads TGTGCCAGCAGCATTCAAAGGGCCAACGTCCTGACTTTC.

The chain's CDR3 is CASSQDQVNYEQYF. For the CDR3, the DNA is TGCGCCAGCAGCCAAGATCAGGTAAACTACGAGCAGTACTTC. This rearrangement joins TRBV4-3 to TRBJ2-7; D is undetermined. Trimming shortened V by 0 bases and J by 3 bases, and 9 bases separated the two germline ends. Germline V gene sequence: CDR1 LGHNA, CDR2 YSLEER. This CDR3 is 14 amino acids long.

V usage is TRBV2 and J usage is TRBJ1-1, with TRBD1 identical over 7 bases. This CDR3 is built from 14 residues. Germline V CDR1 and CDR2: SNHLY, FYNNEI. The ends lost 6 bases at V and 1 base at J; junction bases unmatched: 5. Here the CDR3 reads CASSAGTANTEAFF. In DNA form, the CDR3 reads TGTGCCAGCAGCGCCGGGACAGCGAACACTGAAGCTTTCTTT.

CDR3 residues: CASRRGQSNQPQHF. CDR3 nucleotide sequence: TGTGCCAGCAGACGGGGACAGAGCAATCAGCCCCAGCATTTT. The chain is built from TRBV6-5 and TRBJ1-5, with 7 bases identical to TRBD1. The CDR3 contains 14 residues. Germline lookup yields CDR1 MNHEY and CDR2 SVGAGI. V lost 6 bases, J lost 1 base, and 3 bases stayed unmatched.